Listed below are T cell receptor beta chains from one sample, sequenced in a study of T cells in Graves' hyperthyroidism and ophthalmopathy. TCRdb passed the multiplex PCR reads through MiXCR, listing each CDR3 protein once. The sample comprises 300,000 to 450,000 distinct CDR3 sequences, roughly 13% of which are singletons, and 9.2% rests with the top ten. Material: blood. These receptors all come from a woman between 18 and 29 years old with Graves' hyperthyroidism. Each CDR3 is given with its conserved first and last residue. The order of the fields is D gene, J gene, V gene, clone size, CDR3 DNA, CDR3 protein. D genes are given only for firm matches. The size of a clone is reported for some rows only, either as once, few or many, or as a class for expanded clones.

D: TRBD2
J: TRBJ2-1
V: TRBV6-2/TRBV6-3
size: .
DNA: TGTGCCAGCAGTGACCCGGGACTAGCGGGAGCCAATGAGCAGTTCTTC
CDR3: CASSDPGLAGANEQFF

D: TRBD1
J: TRBJ2-1
V: TRBV7-2
size: .
DNA: TGTGCCAGCAGCTTTTCCGGACAGGGGTACAATGAGCAGTTCTTC
CDR3: CASSFSGQGYNEQFF

D: .
J: TRBJ2-3
V: TRBV7-9
size: many
DNA: TGTGCCAGCAGCTTGGTCCAGACCACAGATACGCAGTATTTT
CDR3: CASSLVQTTDTQYF

D: TRBD1
J: TRBJ1-3
V: TRBV27
size: .
DNA: TGTGCCAGCAGTTTAAACCCCGGGACAGGGGGAGCGGTTCATGGAAACACCATATATTTT
CDR3: CASSLNPGTGGAVHGNTIYF

D: .
J: TRBJ1-2
V: TRBV29-1
size: many
DNA: TGCAGCGTTGAGTCCGGTGGAGGTGGCTACACCTTC
CDR3: CSVESGGGGYTF

D: .
J: TRBJ2-2
V: TRBV27
size: many
DNA: TGTGCCAGCAACTCGGGTCATCAGGGAACCTCGGACACCGGGGAGCTGTTTTTT
CDR3: CASNSGHQGTSDTGELFF

D: .
J: TRBJ2-4
V: TRBV10-3
size: .
DNA: TGTGTCATTATCGAGGGCAAAAACATTCAGTGCTTC
CDR3: CVIIEGKNIQCF

D: TRBD2
J: TRBJ2-5
V: TRBV27
size: many
DNA: TGTGCCAGCAGTCCCGGGACTAGCGGGATCCCAGCAGAAGAGACCCAGTACTTC
CDR3: CASSPGTSGIPAEETQYF

D: .
J: TRBJ2-1
V: TRBV7-8
size: .
DNA: TGTGCCAGCAGCTTAGGACACAATGAGCAGTTCTTC
CDR3: CASSLGHNEQFF

D: .
J: TRBJ2-7
V: TRBV7-9
size: many
DNA: TGTGCTTGCTCCGCGGGCGGGCCGGGCGAGCAGTACTTC
CDR3: CACSAGGPGEQYF

D: TRBD1
J: TRBJ2-5
V: TRBV7-9
size: .
DNA: TGTGCCAGCAGCCTTCGGGACAGGGTTGAGACCCAGTACTTC
CDR3: CASSLRDRVETQYF

D: TRBD1
J: TRBJ2-1
V: TRBV5-1
size: many
DNA: TGCGCCAGCAGCTCCGGGACAGGTTATGAGCAGTTCTTC
CDR3: CASSSGTGYEQFF

D: .
J: TRBJ2-1
V: TRBV11-2
size: .
DNA: TGTGCCAGCAGCTTAAGGGCCGCTGGGGGCAATGAGCAGTTCTTC
CDR3: CASSLRAAGGNEQFF

D: TRBD1
J: TRBJ2-7
V: TRBV20-1
size: many
DNA: TGCAGTGCTAGAGCCCTGGGACAGATGAGCTACGAGCAGTACTTC
CDR3: CSARALGQMSYEQYF

D: .
J: TRBJ1-3
V: TRBV20-1
size: .
DNA: TGCAGTGCTAGAGATCGGGTAGGAGGTTTCTCTGGAAACACCATATATTTT
CDR3: CSARDRVGGFSGNTIYF

D: TRBD2
J: TRBJ2-3
V: TRBV30
size: many
DNA: TGTGCCACTAGCGGCTCTAGCACAGATACGCAGTATTTT
CDR3: CATSGSSTDTQYF

D: TRBD1
J: TRBJ2-2
V: TRBV7-6
size: many
DNA: TGTGCCAGCAGCGAAAGACAGGGGCTTGACCTTGACACCGGGGAGCTGTTTTTT
CDR3: CASSERQGLDLDTGELFF

D: .
J: TRBJ2-3
V: TRBV5-4
size: few
DNA: TGTGCCAGCAGCTCGACGGGACGGATCACAGATACGCAGTATTTT
CDR3: CASSSTGRITDTQYF

D: TRBD1
J: TRBJ1-4
V: TRBV28
size: many
DNA: TGTGCCAGCAGTCGTATGGACAGGGGGCGTAATGAAAAACTGTTTTTT
CDR3: CASSRMDRGRNEKLFF

D: .
J: TRBJ1-6
V: TRBV20-1
size: many
DNA: TGCAGTGCTAGATTCGGGGGGCCTTCACCCCTCCACTTT
CDR3: CSARFGGPSPLHF

D: .
J: TRBJ2-3
V: TRBV11-1
size: many
DNA: TGTGCCAGCAGCTTGCTCGTCACAGATACGCAGTATTTT
CDR3: CASSLLVTDTQYF

D: .
J: TRBJ2-5
V: TRBV5-1
size: .
DNA: TGCGCCAGCAGCTTGCCGGGGGAAGAGACCCAGTACTTC
CDR3: CASSLPGEETQYF

D: .
J: TRBJ1-3
V: TRBV30
size: many
DNA: TGTGCCTGGACAAAATCAGCGGCTGGAAACACCATATATTTT
CDR3: CAWTKSAAGNTIYF

D: .
J: TRBJ2-1
V: TRBV28
size: many
DNA: TGTGCCAGCAGTTTATTCGGGGGGCCCTATGAGCAGTTCTTC
CDR3: CASSLFGGPYEQFF

D: .
J: TRBJ2-2
V: TRBV15
size: .
DNA: TGTGCCACCGCCAGCTCCTTCAACACCGGGGAGCTGTTTTTT
CDR3: CATASSFNTGELFF

D: TRBD2
J: TRBJ2-3
V: TRBV12-3/TRBV12-4
size: many
DNA: TGTGCCAGCAGTTTTGCTAGCGGGGGGTCAACTAGCACAGATACGCAGTATTTT
CDR3: CASSFASGGSTSTDTQYF

D: .
J: TRBJ1-3
V: TRBV6-1
size: .
DNA: TGTGCCAGCAGTGATCGGGGCAGGGGTAAAGACACCATATATTTT
CDR3: CASSDRGRGKDTIYF

D: .
J: TRBJ2-7
V: TRBV4-1
size: .
DNA: TGCGCCAGCAGCCAAGTTGTTATGGGCAGGGGGGTCTACGAGCAGTACTTC
CDR3: CASSQVVMGRGVYEQYF

D: .
J: TRBJ2-5
V: TRBV5-1
size: .
DNA: TGCGCCAGCAGCTCCAGAGGGGGGCCCGGAGAGACCCAGTACTTC
CDR3: CASSSRGGPGETQYF

D: .
J: TRBJ1-4
V: TRBV28
size: many
DNA: TGTGCCAGCAGTTTGGGGACAACTGAAAAACTGTTTTTT
CDR3: CASSLGTTEKLFF

D: TRBD1
J: TRBJ2-7
V: TRBV28
size: few
DNA: TGTGCCAGCAGTTTACTGGCTTACGGGAGCCGGGACAGGGAAAGGTACGGGCAGTACTTC
CDR3: CASSLLAYGSRDRERYGQYF

D: TRBD1
J: TRBJ1-2
V: TRBV7-9
size: .
DNA: TGTGCCAGCAGCTTAGTCGAGACAGGGGTAAATGGCTACACCTTC
CDR3: CASSLVETGVNGYTF

D: TRBD1
J: TRBJ2-1
V: TRBV18
size: many
DNA: TGTGCCAGCTCCCGGGACAGGGGGCCAGGAAATGAGCAGTTCTTC
CDR3: CASSRDRGPGNEQFF

D: TRBD1
J: TRBJ2-3
V: TRBV7-9
size: .
DNA: TGTGCCAGCAGCTTAGATGATGGGGACAGGACCACAGATACGCAGTATTTT
CDR3: CASSLDDGDRTTDTQYF

D: .
J: TRBJ1-1
V: TRBV5-8
size: many
DNA: TGTGCCAGCAGCTGGGGGGTGGGCACTGAAGCTTTCTTT
CDR3: CASSWGVGTEAFF

D: .
J: TRBJ2-1
V: TRBV2
size: many
DNA: TGTGCCAGCAAATTTAGACAGAGCTCCTACAATGAGCAGTTCTTC
CDR3: CASKFRQSSYNEQFF

D: .
J: TRBJ2-7
V: TRBV6-1
size: many
DNA: TGTGCCAGCAGTCCGGGCCCCCCAAACGAGCAGTACTTC
CDR3: CASSPGPPNEQYF

D: .
J: TRBJ1-4
V: TRBV25-1
size: .
DNA: TGTGCCAGCAGTGAAGGCCCAACAACTAATGAAAAACTGTTTTTT
CDR3: CASSEGPTTNEKLFF

D: .
J: TRBJ1-3
V: TRBV3-1
size: few
DNA: TGTGCCAGCAGCCGATCGGACACCGCCACCTCTGGAAACACCATATATTTT
CDR3: CASSRSDTATSGNTIYF

D: TRBD2
J: TRBJ2-7
V: TRBV7-2
size: many
DNA: TGTGCCAGCAGCTCCCTATTCAGGGTCCAAAGCGGGGGCTCCCACTCCTACGAGCAGTACTTC
CDR3: CASSSLFRVQSGGSHSYEQYF

D: .
J: TRBJ1-5
V: TRBV3-1
size: many
DNA: TGTGCCAGCAGCAACACGGATCAGCCCCAGCATTTT
CDR3: CASSNTDQPQHF

D: .
J: TRBJ1-5
V: TRBV24-1
size: many
DNA: TGTGCCACCAGTGATTCAGGGGTCGGTCAGCCCCAGCATTTT
CDR3: CATSDSGVGQPQHF

D: .
J: TRBJ2-3
V: TRBV4-2
size: .
DNA: TGTGCCAGCAGCCAAGGGGAAGGCGGGAACACAGATACGCAGTATTTT
CDR3: CASSQGEGGNTDTQYF

D: .
J: TRBJ2-3
V: TRBV7-2
size: few
DNA: TGTGCCAGCAGCTTGATAGCAGCCACAGATACGCAGTATTTT
CDR3: CASSLIAATDTQYF

D: .
J: TRBJ2-3
V: TRBV30
size: many
DNA: TGTGCCGTGTCCAGGGGGGGAACAGATACGCAGTATTTT
CDR3: CAVSRGGTDTQYF

D: .
J: TRBJ2-2
V: TRBV5-1
size: few
DNA: TGCGCCAGCAGCTTGGTTCCGGGACTGAACACCGGGGAGCTGTTTTTT
CDR3: CASSLVPGLNTGELFF

D: TRBD1
J: TRBJ2-1
V: TRBV20-1
size: .
DNA: TGCAGTGCTAGTTCGGGACAGGGAGGGAACAATGAGCAGTTCTTC
CDR3: CSASSGQGGNNEQFF

D: .
J: TRBJ2-2
V: TRBV20-1
size: many
DNA: TGCAGTGCTAGAGGGTCTAGTAACACCGGGGAGCTGTTTTTT
CDR3: CSARGSSNTGELFF